The subject of this entry is one TCR beta chain. This clonotype was seen at least ten times. Its specific antigen is unknown. Nothing much larger sits one base from this clone, and base qualities are not available. For a library built for alpha chains, this beta chain is a stray read; little rests on its size. CDR1 and CDR2 are drawn from the germline V gene (reference sequence): MNHNY, SVGAGI. The CDR3, from cysteine to phenylalanine, totals 12 residues. CDR3 DNA is the only sequence kept; it has 36 bases, read in frame from the first base. V is reduced by 6 bases and J by 10 bases, leaving a spacing of 10 bases between them. The label giving this sample's time point can be read as: sample taken at primary tumor resection. TCR sequencing used whole RNA extracted from tumor and nontumor lung tissue, or from cryopreserved PBMC samples, without cell sorting. Samples were obtained from 72 patients with early-stage, untreated non-small cell lung cancer from the lung TRACERx cohort. Only patients with enough RNA available from two or more tumor regions were chosen for TCR sequencing.

The data belong to a study of spatial heterogeneity in lung cancer (dated by TCRdb to between 2018 and 2021). Broadly, across the study: Beta-chain transcripts were consistently detected in greater numbers than alpha-chain transcripts, which likely reflects a higher abundance of beta-chain transcripts. Both alpha and beta chains were TCR-sequenced in samples taken at surgery, namely 220 tumor regions, 63 to 70 matched nontumor lung samples and 56 PBMC samples. TCR repertoire features were related to nonsynonymous mutation counts determined by whole-exome sequencing of tumor tissue. In the raw uncorrected reads, each unique combination of TCR and UMI appeared more than ten times on average. The study quantitatively compared TCR alpha and beta repertoires across multiple tumor regions, matched nontumor lung and blood in non-small cell lung cancer.

The protocol used for the library was 5' RACE. The data were produced on a NextSeq 500. The TCR library protocol attached a unique molecular identifier to each TCR cDNA molecule to allow correction of PCR and sequencing errors. The study's processing was this. TCR identification, UMI-based error correction and CDR3 extraction were all carried out with Decombinator tools. TCRs above a frequency of 2 per 1,000, corresponding to the top 1% of the tumor frequency distribution, were defined as expanded. Renyi diversity was calculated using the R vegan package after each repertoire was subsampled 100 times to 5,000 TCRs. CDR3 similarity networks were constructed using string-kernel similarity of amino acid triplets, with links drawn between CDR3s whose pairwise similarity was above 0.82. Using fastp at Q25 and MiXCR, TCRdb reprocessed the public reads and kept productive beta chains. Every CDR3 protein is listed once, alongside the most common genes and DNA of its rows. TCRdb assigned the V and J calls; the authors' analysis was not used. The sample yields over 7,500 distinct CDR3 sequences; 7.5% to 10% were counted once. Around half of the sample lies in the top ten.

General conclusions and limits of the study: Confirming at a functional level the hypothesis that regional TCRs recognize regional mutations was considered to require additional single-cell paired TCR alpha and beta sequencing. Ubiquitous expanded tumor TCRs showed up in blood more often at tumor resection than at routine follow-up.

The input for sequencing was PBMCs, taken at surgery. The TCR comes from a male donor with early-stage non-small cell lung cancer. In this chain, TRBV6-6 is recombined with TRBJ1-6, with the D gene not confidently named. Here the CDR3 is given as CASSLSRSPLHF. At the DNA level, the sequence is TGTGCCAGCAGCCTTAGTAGGTCACCCCTCCACTTT.